This T cell receptor (beta chain) emerged from a study of long-term antiretroviral therapy in people with HIV. This CDR3 region has 14 residues. Germline V gene data show CDR1 as KGHSY and CDR2 as FQNENV. V shed 4 bases, J shed 4 bases, and the junction held 4 bases outside the gene matches. Of note for this clone: Antigen unknown.

General observations from the study: Researchers lacked any data on ART adherence, viral resistance or therapy changes.

They ran version v3.0 of the immunoSEQ assay at survey level. The data were produced by immunoSEQ multiplex PCR, yet TCRdb's version contains in-frame clones alone and is incomplete. The sample yields 30,000 to 40,000 clones, approximately 85% seen once. The sequencing used unsorted PBMCs, collected 2.2 years after starting antiretroviral therapy. This sequence was found in a man younger than 30 with HIV. V gene TRBV16 combines with J gene TRBJ1-2; the match to TRBD1 covers 9 bases. For the CDR3, the DNA is TGTGCCAGCAGCCCTAAGACAGGGGGCTATGGCTACACCTTC. It codes for CASSPKTGGYGYTF.